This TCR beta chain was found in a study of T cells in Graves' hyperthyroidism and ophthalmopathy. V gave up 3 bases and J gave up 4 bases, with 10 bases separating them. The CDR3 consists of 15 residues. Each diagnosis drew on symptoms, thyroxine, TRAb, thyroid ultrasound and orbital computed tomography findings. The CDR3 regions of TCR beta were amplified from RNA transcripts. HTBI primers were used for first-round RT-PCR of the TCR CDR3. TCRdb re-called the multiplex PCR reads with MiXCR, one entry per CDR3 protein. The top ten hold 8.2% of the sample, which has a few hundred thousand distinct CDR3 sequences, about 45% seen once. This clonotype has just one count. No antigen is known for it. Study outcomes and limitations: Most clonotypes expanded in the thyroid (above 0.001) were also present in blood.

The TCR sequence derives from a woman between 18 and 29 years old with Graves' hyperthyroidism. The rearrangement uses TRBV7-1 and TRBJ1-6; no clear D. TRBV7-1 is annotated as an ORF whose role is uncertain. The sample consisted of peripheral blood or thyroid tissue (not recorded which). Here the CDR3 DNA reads TGTGCCAGCAGCTCGGAGACACCATATAATTCACCCCTCCACTTT. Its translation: CASSSETPYNSPLHF.